Listed below are T cell receptor beta chains from one sample, sequenced in a study of T cell repertoires in cytomegalovirus infection. Via MiXCR, TCRdb re-called the reads, giving one row per CDR3 protein. This sample has some 700,000 distinct CDR3 sequences; roughly a third occur once, and the top ten carry about 20%. Their antigen targets remain unknown. The specimen comprised cultured PBMCs, sampled from culture after CMV antigen stimulation. The origin of the receptors is a human donor in good health (CMV status not recorded). Some clones in this sample may be carry-over from other donors' samples. The conserved cysteine and the conserved F or W are not part of the CDR3 here. A D gene is named only where the DNA matches it firmly.

len | v_gene | d_gene | CDR3aa
12 | TRBV7-2 | TRBD2 | ASSLVLAGDEQY
11 | TRBV7-6 | NA | ASSHYRDPEAF
10 | TRBV27 | NA | ASSFSGEGAF
21 | TRBV6-6 | TRBD1 | ASSPPRTGGTATTTSEGEKLF
13 | TRBV6-1 | NA | ASEVGQPARSEQY
11 | TRBV20-1 | TRBD1 | SAGTGGDYGYT
15 | TRBV7-2 | TRBD2 | ASSSRRGGPTQETQY
12 | TRBV7-9 | TRBD1 | ASSRRDRQETQY
13 | TRBV7-2 | TRBD2 | ASSLGLAGWEEQY
13 | TRBV12-3/TRBV12-4 | TRBD1 | ASSIRGTVIGGYT
15 | TRBV7-2 | NA | ASSSLGARWSYNEQF
18 | TRBV19 | TRBD1 | ASSLPGPRGIGRRANVLT
13 | TRBV6-5 | NA | ASSYPRGGNNEQF
15 | TRBV7-2 | NA | ASSLDYGDYSNQPQH
14 | TRBV28 | TRBD1 | ASSLLTGAGNTEAF
12 | TRBV20-1 | TRBD1 | SVRPTGANEKLF
12 | TRBV7-6 | TRBD1 | ASSQGQGFNEQY
13 | TRBV20-1 | NA | SARPGGAIGEKLF
16 | TRBV5-6 | TRBD2 | ASSRGLAGALSYNEQF
13 | TRBV7-9 | TRBD2 | ASSLRREGLPEQY
14 | TRBV7-2 | TRBD2 | ASSLIKASGYNEQF
12 | TRBV28 | TRBD1 | ASSLNRGFYEQY
13 | TRBV7-2 | NA | ASSGGPRWDQPQH
12 | TRBV20-1 | TRBD1 | SARDFRGPYEQY
12 | TRBV7-2 | NA | ASSPWAGGKVAF
14 | TRBV7-8 | NA | ASSLGRHSTNYGYT
12 | TRBV3-1 | NA | ASSHRGIGNEQF
13 | TRBV28 | TRBD2 | ASSFPQRGGNEQF
13 | TRBV15 | NA | ATSRDRDSTYEQY
11 | TRBV20-1 | TRBD1 | SAKATGVGELF
12 | TRBV6-2/TRBV6-3 | NA | ASSYEGANTEAF
11 | TRBV4-3 | NA | ASSQDPWRTQY
13 | TRBV6-2/TRBV6-3 | TRBD1 | ASSYGTGGYGEAF
15 | TRBV28 | TRBD1 | ASSLPGQLPSGNTIY
13 | TRBV4-2 | TRBD2 | ASSQETSGTDTQY
12 | TRBV9 | NA | ASSVSPMTDTQY
13 | TRBV7-8 | NA | ASSFQYRGPTGAF
12 | TRBV10-3 | NA | AILGHPNTGELF
11 | TRBV12-3/TRBV12-4 | NA | ASTLLRYTEAF
14 | TRBV4-3 | NA | ASSQEGGVPTGELF
13 | TRBV11-2 | TRBD1 | ASSQNWDSGNTIY